This TCR beta chain was observed in a study of control samples from healthy donors and cancer patients (dated by TCRdb to about 2020). CDR1 and CDR2 were assigned from the germline V gene (reference sequence) as LNHDA and SQIVND. CDR3 length: 14 amino acids, cysteine to phenylalanine. Just the 42-base CDR3 DNA is kept, in frame starting at base 1. V trim: 5 bases; J trim: 1 base; unmatched bases: 5. This clone was detected a few times. No cognate antigen has been identified for it. Per-base quality was not reported, and no clone a single base away is much larger than it. Library preparation was by the immunoSEQ multiplex PCR assay. TCRdb's version of the immuneACCESS table is confined to in-frame rearrangements and falls short of the full clone set. An unresolved V gene accounts for under half of the shortfall where checked; the remainder is of unknown origin. Present in this sample are tens of thousands of clones, about nine tenths of which were seen just once. Jointly, the top ten make up roughly 13% of the sample.

The receptor's source is a man aged 60 to 69 with head and neck cancer. This chain joins TRBV19 to TRBJ2-7, with 7 bases aligning to TRBD1. Sequencing was performed on PBMCs. The nucleotides read TGTGCCAGTAGTCGGGACAGCGCTTCCTACGAGCAGTACTTC. It is translated as CASSRDSASYEQYF.